A single sample is the source of the 14 T cell receptor beta chains below, sequenced in a study of cytomegalovirus exposure and HLA in healthy donors. PCR used 60 Vbeta primers and 13 Jbeta primers. Produced via immunoSEQ multiplex PCR; TCRdb's table is partial and in-frame only. The profile shows approximately 140,000 clones, 82% of them singletons. The sample was PBMCs. The receptors originated from a male donor in good health and CMV-seronegative.

For the CDR3, the DNA is TGTGCCAGCTCACTTGACAAGAATTCCCATACGCAGTATTTT. Translation: CASSLDKNSHTQYF. The chain joins TRBV18 to TRBJ2-3, with unresolved D. The CDR3 runs 14 residues. The germline V gene encodes CDR1 KGHSH and CDR2 LQKENI. The V and J ends lost 4 bases and 7 bases respectively, with 15 bases between them.

The chain recombines TRBV4-1 with TRBJ2-5, with 10 nucleotides matching TRBD2. The closer fit of TRBJ2-7 to the DNA end suggests the J call may be wrong. The germline V gene has CDR1 MGHRA and CDR2 YSYEKL. The CDR3 runs to 14 residues. The CDR3 DNA reads as TGCGCCAGCAGCCAAACTAGCGGGACCTACGAGCAGTACTTC. Amino acid sequence: CASSQTSGTYEQYF.

The chain carries TRBV6-5 and TRBJ2-5; no clear D gene. Germline CDR1 is MNHEY and CDR2 is SVGAGI. V lost 6 bases and J 2 bases, leaving 16 bases between the germline ends. The CDR3 has 15 residues. The CDR3 protein is CASSPRLASQETQYF. CDR3 bases: TGTGCCAGCAGCCCACGTTTGGCATCGCAAGAGACCCAGTACTTC.

V is TRBV6-6 and J is TRBJ1-4; D is possibly TRBD1 (6 bases). The V end lost 5 bases, the J end lost 6 bases, and 13 bases lay between the germline ends. This CDR3 has 14 amino acids. CDR1 is MNHNY, CDR2 SVGAGI, per germline (reference sequence). CDR3 nucleotides: TGTGCCAGCAGTCCCGGGACATCGGATGAAAAACTGTTTTTT. Translating it yields CASSPGTSDEKLFF.

The rearrangement uses TRBV5-1 and TRBJ2-7, with a possible D match to TRBD2 (7 bases). CDR3 length equals 18 residues. Germline loops: CDR1 SGHRS, CDR2 YFSETQ. V was clipped by 4 bases and J by 0 bases, with 23 bases between them. CDR3 protein: CASSAGRGVKGDSYEQYF. CDR3 sequence (DNA): TGCGCCAGCAGCGCCGGTCGGGGGGTGAAGGGGGACTCCTACGAGCAGTACTTC.

This chain joins TRBV29-1 and TRBJ2-1; TRBD2 might be the D (5 bases). The germline CDR1 and CDR2 sequences are SQVTM and ANQGSEA. The CDR3 consists of 13 residues. V was clipped by 6 bases and J by 5 bases, with 14 bases between them. The CDR3 loop is CSVARGPNNEQFF. CDR3 sequence (DNA): TGCAGCGTCGCCCGGGGTCCAAACAATGAGCAGTTCTTC.

The chain employs TRBV28 and TRBJ2-7; 8 bases are shared with TRBD2. Trimming at V came to 7 bases and at J to 2 bases, leaving 13 bases not matched to a gene. CDR3 length: 16 residues. Germline V gene sequence: CDR1 MDHEN, CDR2 SYDVKM. Here the CDR3 reads CASTGVGGGGPYEQYF. CDR3 nucleotide sequence: TGTGCCAGCACGGGGGTCGGGGGGGGAGGGCCCTACGAGCAGTACTTC.

The rearrangement links TRBV7-9 to TRBJ2-1; TRBD1 might be the D (6 bases). V dropped 2 bases and J dropped 5 bases, with 13 bases sitting between them. CDR3 length equals 15 residues. In germline, CDR1 is SEHNR, CDR2 FQNEAQ (reference sequence). The CDR3: CASSLRGSENNEQFF. CDR3 nucleotides: TGTGCCAGCAGCTTAAGGGGGTCGGAAAACAATGAGCAGTTCTTC.

This clone has a handful of counts. CDR3: CASNVRDAVNYGYTF. CDR3 DNA: TGTGCCAGCAACGTGCGGGACGCGGTAAACTATGGCTACACCTTC. This rearrangement joins TRBV5-8 to TRBJ1-2; a possible D gene is TRBD1 (5 bases). V was shortened by 6 bases and J by 2 bases, with 17 bases between the two germline ends. The CDR3 contains 15 residues. Germline V gives CDR1 SGHTS, CDR2 YDEGEE. Filled out from reference TRBV5-8 and TRBJ1-2, the complete variable domain reads EAGVTQSPTHLIKTRGQQATLRCSPISGHTSVYWYQQALGLGLQFLLWYDEGEERNRGNFPPRFSGRQFPNYSSELNVNALELEDSALYLCASNVRDAVNYGYTFGSGTRLTVV.

As for this clone: At one boundary the junction diverges from the germline segment, which might be a read error. V is TRBV14 and J is TRBJ1-1, with D tentatively TRBD1 (6 bases). CDR1 is SGHDN and CDR2 is FVKESK in the germline V gene. The CDR3 spans 15 residues. In nucleotides, the CDR3 is TGTGTCAGCAGCGTACAGGGAGGGGGGAACACTGAAGCTTTCTTT. Amino acid sequence: CVSSVQGGGNTEAFF.

V is TRBV4-2 and J is TRBJ2-6; D might be TRBD2 (7 bases). The CDR3 is 17 amino acids. In germline, CDR1 is LGHNA, CDR2 YNFKEQ. Trimming cost V 0 bases and J 4 bases, with 13 bases left between them. CDR3 in DNA: TGTGCCAGCAGCCAAGATCGAGGGGGGGCAGGGGCCAACGTCCTGACTTTC. Translating gives CASSQDRGGAGANVLTF.

The chain links TRBV7-9 to TRBJ2-7, with unresolved D. The CDR3 is 14 amino acids. Germline V gene data show CDR1 as SEHNR and CDR2 as FQNEAQ (reference sequence). Trimming took off 4 bases at V and 0 bases at J, with 10 bases between the two ends. The CDR3 nucleotides read TGTGCCAGCAGCTCCCGGGTTAGCTCCTACGAGCAGTACTTC. Its translation: CASSSRVSSYEQYF.

The chain carries TRBV9 and TRBJ2-5; 16 nucleotides match TRBD2. Germline lookup yields CDR1 SGDLS and CDR2 YYNGEE. The CDR3 covers 18 residues. J was trimmed by 5 bases and V by 4 bases; bases with no gene match: 11. CDR3 in amino acids: CASSPGTSGRAGAETQYF. In nucleotides, the CDR3 is TGTGCCAGCAGCCCAGGGACTAGCGGGAGGGCCGGTGCGGAGACCCAGTACTTC.

This chain connects TRBV6-5 to TRBJ2-7; 7 bases match TRBD1. V lost 8 bases, J lost 5 bases, and 15 bases stayed unmatched. Germline loops: CDR1 MNHEY, CDR2 SVGAGI. The CDR3 has 15 amino acids. CDR3 in DNA: TGTGCCAGCGGGGACCCCCGGGACAGACTTCACGAGCAGTACTTC. Its protein is CASGDPRDRLHEQYF.